The rows below give T cell receptor beta chains drawn from one sample of a study of early T cells in non-severe SARS-CoV-2 infection. One entry per CDR3 protein, called by TCRdb with MiXCR from the 5' RACE reads. Among tens of thousands of distinct CDR3 sequences listed, approximately 6% were seen once. Specimen: whole blood. These receptor sequences come from an adult who was a healthcare worker with PCR-confirmed SARS-CoV-2 infection or an uninfected control (not recorded which). The CDR3 runs from the conserved cysteine through the conserved F or W. The D gene is left open where the match is weak. Clone size is shown for a subset of rows, as once, few, many or a class of expanded clone.

D gene: TRBD2
J gene: TRBJ2-7
clone size: many
V gene: TRBV30
CDR3 DNA: TGTGCCTGGAGTCCAACGGGGGGGGCTGGGGGCGAGCAGTACTTC
CDR3 protein: CAWSPTGGAGGEQYF

D gene: TRBD2
J gene: TRBJ2-3
clone size: many
V gene: TRBV3-1
CDR3 DNA: TGTGCCAGCAGCGTTGAGGGAGGGCCAGATACGCAGTATTTT
CDR3 protein: CASSVEGGPDTQYF

D gene: -
J gene: TRBJ2-6
clone size: few
V gene: TRBV7-9
CDR3 DNA: TGTGCCAGCAGCCCAGGGTTGGGGGCCAACGTCCTGACTTTC
CDR3 protein: CASSPGLGANVLTF

D gene: -
J gene: TRBJ2-2
clone size: few
V gene: TRBV19
CDR3 DNA: TGTGCCAGTAAGGAGTACAACACCGGGGAGCTGTTTTTT
CDR3 protein: CASKEYNTGELFF

D gene: -
J gene: TRBJ1-4
clone size: -
V gene: TRBV5-6
CDR3 DNA: TGTGCCAGCAGATCCGGACCTAATGAAAAACTGTTTTTT
CDR3 protein: CASRSGPNEKLFF

D gene: -
J gene: TRBJ2-2
clone size: -
V gene: TRBV7-2
CDR3 DNA: TGTGCCAGCAGCTTAGTGGGCGGGGTGAACACCGGGGAGCTGTTTTTT
CDR3 protein: CASSLVGGVNTGELFF

D gene: TRBD1
J gene: TRBJ1-5
clone size: many
V gene: TRBV19
CDR3 DNA: TGTGCCAGTAGGCCACAGGGGGCAACTCAGCCCCAGCATTTT
CDR3 protein: CASRPQGATQPQHF

D gene: TRBD2
J gene: TRBJ2-1
clone size: many
V gene: TRBV4-3
CDR3 DNA: TGCGCCAGCAGCCAAACTAGCGGCCGCTACAATGAGCAGTTCTTC
CDR3 protein: CASSQTSGRYNEQFF

D gene: TRBD2
J gene: TRBJ2-1
clone size: many
V gene: TRBV10-2
CDR3 DNA: TGCGCCAGCCGATTAGCGGGAGAGGGCAATGAGCAGTTCTTC
CDR3 protein: CASRLAGEGNEQFF

D gene: -
J gene: TRBJ1-4
clone size: -
V gene: TRBV20-1
CDR3 DNA: TGCAGTGCCGCCACAGGGACTACTAATGAAAAACTGTTTTTT
CDR3 protein: CSAATGTTNEKLFF

D gene: TRBD1
J gene: TRBJ2-5
clone size: -
V gene: TRBV7-9
CDR3 DNA: TGTGCCAGCAGCGACGGGACAGAAGAGACCCAGTACTTC
CDR3 protein: CASSDGTEETQYF

D gene: -
J gene: TRBJ2-7
clone size: -
V gene: TRBV27
CDR3 DNA: TGTGCCAGCAGTTTATTTGCAGGGACCAACGAGCAGTACTTC
CDR3 protein: CASSLFAGTNEQYF

D gene: -
J gene: TRBJ1-2
clone size: many
V gene: TRBV18
CDR3 DNA: TGTGCCAGCTCACCGGAGCCAGGGGTGTGGGGCTACACCTTC
CDR3 protein: CASSPEPGVWGYTF

D gene: TRBD1
J gene: TRBJ2-3
clone size: many
V gene: TRBV7-2
CDR3 DNA: TGTGCCAGCAGCTTCCGGGACAGTAGCACAGATACGCAGTATTTT
CDR3 protein: CASSFRDSSTDTQYF

D gene: TRBD2
J gene: TRBJ2-7
clone size: many
V gene: TRBV20-1
CDR3 DNA: TGCAGTGCTAGAGAACTAGCGGGAGGCCTATACGAGCAGTACTTC
CDR3 protein: CSARELAGGLYEQYF

D gene: TRBD2
J gene: TRBJ2-5
clone size: many
V gene: TRBV13
CDR3 DNA: TGTGCCAGCAGCTTAGGCGGGGGGCAAGAGACCCAGTACTTC
CDR3 protein: CASSLGGGQETQYF

D gene: TRBD1
J gene: TRBJ1-1
clone size: many
V gene: TRBV24-1
CDR3 DNA: TGTGCCACCAGTAATGGGAGGGGGCGTCGTGGCACTGAAGCTTTCTTT
CDR3 protein: CATSNGRGRRGTEAFF

D gene: TRBD2
J gene: TRBJ2-1
clone size: -
V gene: TRBV12-3/TRBV12-4
CDR3 DNA: TGTGTCAGCGGGCCCGGGACTAGCGGGGGGAATGAGCAGTTCTTC
CDR3 protein: CVSGPGTSGGNEQFF

D gene: TRBD2
J gene: TRBJ2-1
clone size: few
V gene: TRBV7-2
CDR3 DNA: TGTGCCAGCAGCCCCGGTGGGGGACTAGCGGGAGAACTGTTCTTC
CDR3 protein: CASSPGGGLAGELFF

D gene: -
J gene: TRBJ1-1
clone size: few
V gene: TRBV5-1
CDR3 DNA: TGCGCCAGCAGCTTGGACAAGAACACTGAAGCTTTCTTT
CDR3 protein: CASSLDKNTEAFF

D gene: -
J gene: TRBJ2-3
clone size: few
V gene: TRBV5-8
CDR3 DNA: TGTGCCAGCAGCGCAGGGATGATTTACACAGATACGCAGTATTTT
CDR3 protein: CASSAGMIYTDTQYF

D gene: -
J gene: TRBJ1-5
clone size: few
V gene: TRBV7-9
CDR3 DNA: TGTGCCAGCAGCAAAGACGGGAATCAGCCCCAGCATTTT
CDR3 protein: CASSKDGNQPQHF

D gene: -
J gene: TRBJ1-1
clone size: many
V gene: TRBV4-1
CDR3 DNA: TGCGCCAGCAGCCAAGAGGGGGGACTGGGCACTGAAGCTTTCTTT
CDR3 protein: CASSQEGGLGTEAFF

D gene: -
J gene: TRBJ2-1
clone size: few
V gene: TRBV3-1
CDR3 DNA: TGTGCCAGCAGCCAAGATGGACTGACCAATGAGCAGTTCTTC
CDR3 protein: CASSQDGLTNEQFF

D gene: -
J gene: TRBJ1-5
clone size: few
V gene: TRBV7-6
CDR3 DNA: TGTGCCAGCAGCCCCGGACAGACCCTAGATCAGCCCCAGCATTTT
CDR3 protein: CASSPGQTLDQPQHF

D gene: TRBD1
J gene: TRBJ2-7
clone size: many
V gene: TRBV4-2
CDR3 DNA: TGTGCCAGCAGCCAAGCGGGACAGGGTTACGAGCAGTACTTC
CDR3 protein: CASSQAGQGYEQYF

D gene: TRBD1
J gene: TRBJ2-3
clone size: -
V gene: TRBV4-3
CDR3 DNA: TGCGCCAGCAGCCAAGACTGGGGACAGAGCACAGATACGCAGTATTTT
CDR3 protein: CASSQDWGQSTDTQYF